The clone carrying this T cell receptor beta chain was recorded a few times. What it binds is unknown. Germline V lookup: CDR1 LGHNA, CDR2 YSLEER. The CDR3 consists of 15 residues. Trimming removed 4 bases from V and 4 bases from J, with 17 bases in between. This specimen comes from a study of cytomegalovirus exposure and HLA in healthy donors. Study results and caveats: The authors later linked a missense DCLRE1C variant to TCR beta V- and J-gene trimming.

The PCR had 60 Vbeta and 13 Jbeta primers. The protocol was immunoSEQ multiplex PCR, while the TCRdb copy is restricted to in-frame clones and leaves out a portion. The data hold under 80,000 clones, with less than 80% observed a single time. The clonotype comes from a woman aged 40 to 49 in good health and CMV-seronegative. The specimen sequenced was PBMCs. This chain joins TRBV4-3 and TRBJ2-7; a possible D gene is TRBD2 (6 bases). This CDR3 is CASSLSQGGGYEQYF. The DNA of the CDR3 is TGCGCCAGCAGCCTTTCTCAGGGAGGTGGGTACGAGCAGTACTTC.